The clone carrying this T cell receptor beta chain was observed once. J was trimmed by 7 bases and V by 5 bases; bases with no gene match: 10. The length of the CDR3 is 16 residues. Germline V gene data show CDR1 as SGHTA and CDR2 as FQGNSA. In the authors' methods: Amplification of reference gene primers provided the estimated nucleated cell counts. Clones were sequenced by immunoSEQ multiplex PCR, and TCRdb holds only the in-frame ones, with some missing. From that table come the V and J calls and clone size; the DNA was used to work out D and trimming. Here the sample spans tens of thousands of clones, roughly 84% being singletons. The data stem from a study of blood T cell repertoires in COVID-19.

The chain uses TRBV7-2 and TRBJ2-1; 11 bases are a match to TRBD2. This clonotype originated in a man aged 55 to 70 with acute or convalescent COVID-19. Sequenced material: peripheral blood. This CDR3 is CASSPNSGGAINEQFF. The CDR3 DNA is TGTGCCAGCAGCCCTAATAGCGGGGGGGCCATAAATGAGCAGTTCTTC.